This passage covers 14 T cell receptor beta chains from one sample sequenced in a study of T cells in women clearing cervical HPV infection. Some clones are missing from TCRdb's copy, which holds only in-frame ones; the method was immunoSEQ multiplex PCR. The repertoire table contains more than 25,000 clones. The sequenced material came from blood buffy coat. The receptors were sampled from a woman aged 18 to 69 with a cervical HPV16 infection that either progressed to CIN3+ or cleared (not recorded which).

Details on this clone: From the germline J gene comes the end of the CDR3, since the read stops 3 residues before it. The rearrangement links TRBV11-2 to TRBJ2-7, with D possibly matching TRBD1 (6 bases). Germline CDR1 and CDR2: SGHAT and FQNNGV. The CDR3 is made up of 13 amino acids. V was pared by 4 bases and J by 4 bases, with 11 bases between. The CDR3 protein is CASSSNRVYEQYF. CDR3 DNA (partial): TGTGCCAGCAGCTCCAACAGGGTGTACGAG. The full variable domain, in which reference TRBV11-2 and TRBJ2-7 provide the parts outside the CDR3, is EAGVAQSPRYKIIEKRQSVAFWCNPISGHATLYWYQQILGQGPKLLIQFQNNGVVDDSQLPKDRFSAERLKGVDSTLKIQPAKLEDSAVYLCASSSNRVYEQYFGPGTRLTVT.

With respect to this clone: From the germline J gene comes the end of the CDR3, since the read stops 3 residues before it. The chain combines TRBV7-7 with TRBJ1-5, with TRBD1 matching 7 bases. With 5 bases clipped from V and 7 bases from J, the junction kept 17 bases outside the gene matches. Germline V lookup: CDR1 SSHAT, CDR2 FNYEAQ (reference sequence). The CDR3 extends over 17 amino acids. The CDR3 protein is CASSHGDRDIKVQPQHF. The DNA read from the CDR3 is TGTGCCAGCAGCCACGGCGACAGGGACATAAAAGTCCAGCCC.

About this clone: The DNA ends 3 residues before the CDR3 does, and the rest of the CDR3 is filled in from the germline J gene. The chain employs TRBV10-1 and TRBJ2-3; the match to TRBD1 covers 7 bases. CDR3 length: 16 residues. Germline CDR1 reads WNHNN; CDR2 reads SYGVQD (reference sequence). The part of the CDR3 DNA that was read is TGCGCCAGCAGTGACAAGGGACAGCAGCCTCAAGAGACG. Its translation is CASSDKGQQPQET. The CDR3 as a whole reads CASSDKGQQPQETQYF.

Comments on this clone: The observed sequence ends 3 residues before the CDR3 terminus, with the missing tail filled in from the germline J gene. V usage is TRBV19 and J usage is TRBJ2-3, with TRBD1 matching 7 bases. Germline V gives CDR1 LNHDA, CDR2 SQIVND (reference sequence). The CDR3 totals 15 residues. CDR3 DNA, as far as it was read: TGTGCCAGTAGTGACCACAGGGGCCTGTATCAGCCG. Amino acid sequence: CASSDHRGLYQP. The full CDR3 is CASSDHRGLYQPQYF. The full variable domain, rest sourced from reference TRBV19 and TRBJ2-3, is DGGITQSPKYLFRKEGQNVTLSCEQNLNHDAMYWYRQDPGQGLRLIYYSQIVNDFQKGDIAEGYSVSREKKESFPLTVTSAQKNPTAFYLCASSDHRGLYQPQYFGPGTRLTVL.

A word on this clone: Read sequence stops 3 residues before the CDR3 end, and the germline J gene provides the missing end. This chain connects TRBV28 to TRBJ1-3; D possibly corresponds to TRBD1 (6 bases). Trimming cost V 1 base and J 1 base, with 8 bases left between them. This CDR3 contains 15 residues. Germline CDR1 MDHEN, CDR2 SYDVKM. CDR3 bases read: TGTGCCAGCAGTTTATACAGGGCGTCTGGAAACACC. It codes for CASSLYRASGNT. The whole CDR3 sequence is CASSLYRASGNTIYF.

The CDR3 region is CASSGPLPFAGTAYGYTF. Partial CDR3 DNA: TGTGCCAGTAGTGGCCCCCTACCGTTCGCCGGGACAGCATATGGC. The gene calls are TRBV19 and TRBJ1-2; 7 bases align to TRBD1. The read comes to an end 3 residues before the CDR3 does, leaving the germline J gene to fill in the end. The germline gives CDR1 LNHDA, CDR2 SQIVND (reference sequence). Unmatched junction bases numbered 20, after V lost 5 bases and J lost 5 bases. This CDR3 has 18 amino acids.

For this clone: With the read ending 3 residues before the CDR3 end, the germline J gene is used to fill in that end. The rearrangement uses TRBV20-1 and TRBJ2-2, with TRBD1 matching over 8 bases. Germline V lookup: CDR1 DFQATT, CDR2 SNEGSKA (reference sequence). The CDR3 consists of 16 residues. The CDR3 sequence: CSARGLQGVYNSPLFF. The sequenced part of the CDR3 DNA is TGCAGTGCTAGAGGCCTACAGGGGGTCTATAATTCACCG.

Concerning this clone itself: The read ends 3 residues early relative to the CDR3; the germline J gene fills the gap. The chain recombines TRBV7-3 with TRBJ2-3, with TRBD2 as a possible D gene (5 bases). The CDR3 is made up of 14 amino acids. Germline V lookup: CDR1 SGHTA, CDR2 FQGTGA. CDR3 region: CASSLAGGVQTQYF. The part of the CDR3 DNA that was read is TGTGCCAGCAGCTTAGCGGGCGGCGTACAGACG.

In regard to this clone: The read ends 3 residues shy of where the CDR3 ends; the end is completed using the germline J gene. This chain uses TRBV7-3 with TRBJ2-6; D remains unclear. Germline CDR1 and CDR2: SGHTA and FQGTGA. The CDR3 covers 14 residues. Trimming took off 5 bases at V and 0 bases at J, with 5 bases between the two ends. CDR3 DNA, as far as it was read: TGTGCCAGCAGCCGCTACTCTGGGGCCAACGTC. Amino acid sequence: CASSRYSGANV. The entire CDR3 sequence reads CASSRYSGANVLTF.

As regards this clone: Read data end 3 residues before the CDR3 end; the end is taken from the germline J gene. The rearrangement joins TRBV5-1 to TRBJ2-3; 10 bases are a match to TRBD1. Germline assignment: CDR1 SGHRS and CDR2 YFSETQ. The CDR3 has 16 amino acids. This CDR3 reads CASSLGTGGPNQPQYF. CDR3 DNA (partial): TGCGCCAGCAGCTTGGGGACAGGGGGTCCCAATCAGCCG. The variable domain in full, completed from reference TRBV5-1 and TRBJ2-3, reads KAGVTQTPRYLIKTRGQQVTLSCSPISGHRSVSWYQQTPGQGLQFLFEYFSETQRNKGNFPGRFSGRQFSNSRSEMNVSTLELGDSALYLCASSLGTGGPNQPQYFGPGTRLTVL.

About this clone itself: The sequenced fragment ends 3 residues before the CDR3 boundary, so the rest is inferred from the germline J gene. This chain connects TRBV7-9 to TRBJ1-2; D might be TRBD1 (5 bases). Germline loops: CDR1 SEHNR, CDR2 FQNEAQ (reference sequence). V lost 2 bases to trimming and J lost 6 bases, with 13 bases between them. This CDR3 is 14 amino acids long. Incomplete CDR3 DNA: TGTGCCAGCAGCTTAAGTGCGGGGGAGGATGGC. It codes for CASSLSAGEDG. The entire CDR3 sequence reads CASSLSAGEDGYTF.

Regarding this clone: Sequencing ends 3 residues short of the CDR3 end; the germline J gene provides the rest. The chain couples TRBV7-3 to TRBJ2-1; a weak D match, TRBD1 (5 bases). Trimming shortened V by 2 bases and J by 2 bases, and 7 bases separated the two germline ends. Germline V gene sequence: CDR1 SGHTA, CDR2 FQGTGA. The CDR3 is 14 amino acids. The covered CDR3 bases are TGTGCCAGCAGCTTAGGGGCAGCCTACAATGAG. Its translation is CASSLGAAYNE. Given in full, the CDR3 is CASSLGAAYNEQFF. Full variable domain (outside the CDR3, taken from reference TRBV7-3 and TRBJ2-1): GAGVSQTPSNKVTEKGKYVELRCDPISGHTALYWYRQSLGQGPEFLIYFQGTGAADDSGLPNDRFFAVRPEGSVSTLKIQRTERGDSAVYLCASSLGAAYNEQFFGPGTRLTVL.

On this clone: Read data end 3 residues before the CDR3 end; the end is taken from the germline J gene. The chain couples TRBV18 to TRBJ1-5; D is possibly TRBD1 (6 bases). V was shortened by 4 bases and J by 8 bases, with 21 bases between the two germline ends. Germline loops: CDR1 KGHSH, CDR2 LQKENI. The CDR3 spans 16 residues. CDR3 sequence: CASSLVRGRGGEPQHF. The sequenced CDR3 bases are TGTGCCAGCTCACTGGTCAGGGGCCGGGGCGGAGAGCCC.

Comments on this clone: The sequenced fragment ends 3 residues before the CDR3 boundary, so the rest is inferred from the germline J gene. The chain joins TRBV7-9 to TRBJ1-6; D unresolved. CDR3 length equals 15 residues. V shed 1 base and J shed 6 bases, with 10 bases lying between them. Germline CDR1 and CDR2: SEHNR and FQNEAQ (reference sequence). CDR3 amino acids: CASSLDGTGNSPLHF. CDR3 DNA (partial): TGTGCCAGCAGCTTAGACGGAACGGGTAATTCACCC. The full variable domain, completed using reference TRBV7-9 and TRBJ1-6, is DTGVSQNPRHKITKRGQNVTFRCDPISEHNRLYWYRQTLGQGPEFLTYFQNEAQLEKSRLLSDRFSAERPKGSFSTLEIQRTEQGDSAMYLCASSLDGTGNSPLHFGNGTRLTVT.